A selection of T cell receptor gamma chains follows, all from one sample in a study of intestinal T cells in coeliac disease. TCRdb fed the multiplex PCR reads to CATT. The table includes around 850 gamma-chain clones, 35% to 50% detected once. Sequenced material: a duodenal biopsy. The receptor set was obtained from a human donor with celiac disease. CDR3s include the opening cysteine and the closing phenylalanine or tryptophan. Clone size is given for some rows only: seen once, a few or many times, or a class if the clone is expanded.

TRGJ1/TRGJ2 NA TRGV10 CARVTIIPRDKKLF TGTGCTCGCGTGACCATTATACCCCGAGATAAGAAACTCTTT
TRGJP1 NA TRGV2 CATWTGKGWFKIF TGTGCCACCTGGACGGGCAAGGGTTGGTTCAAGATATTT
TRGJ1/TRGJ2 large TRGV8 CATWDSQIEKLF TGTGCCACCTGGGATAGTCAAATTGAGAAACTCTTT
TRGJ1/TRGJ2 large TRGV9 CALWSKANYYKKLF TGTGCCTTGTGGAGCAAAGCGAATTATTATAAGAAACTCTTT
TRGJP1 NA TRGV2 CATWDGPPGWFKIF TGTGCCACCTGGGACGGGCCCCCTGGTTGGTTCAAGATATTT
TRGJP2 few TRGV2 CATWDAGVGSSDWIKTF TGTGCCACCTGGGACGCAGGGGTGGGAAGTAGTGATTGGATCAAGACGTTT
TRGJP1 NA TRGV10 CAAWGWGTLGWFKIF TGTGCTGCGTGGGGATGGGGGACACTGGGTTGGTTCAAGATATTT
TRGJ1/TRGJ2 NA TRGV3 CATWDRRFRYKKLF TGTGCCACCTGGGACAGGCGATTTCGGTATAAGAAACTCTTT
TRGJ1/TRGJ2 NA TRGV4 CATCPKKLF TGTGCCACCTGCCCGAAGAAACTCTTT
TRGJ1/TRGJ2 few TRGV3 CATWGQEDYKKLF TGTGCCACCTGGGGACAGGAAGATTATAAGAAACTCTTT
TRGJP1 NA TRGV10 CAAWDPHHCWFKIF TGTGCTGCGTGGGATCCCCATCACTGTTGGTTCAAGATATTT
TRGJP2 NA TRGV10 CAAVGPSDWIKTF TGTGCTGCCGTGGGCCCTAGTGATTGGATCAAGACGTTT
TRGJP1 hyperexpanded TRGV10 CAAWEDTTGWFKIF TGTGCTGCGTGGGAGGATACCACTGGTTGGTTCAAGATATTT
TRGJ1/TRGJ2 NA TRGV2 CATWDGPLFITKLF TGTGCCACCTGGGACGGGCCGTTGTTTATAACGAAACTCTTT
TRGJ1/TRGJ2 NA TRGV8 CATWATPDYYKKLF TGTGCCACCTGGGCCACCCCCGATTATTATAAGAAACTCTTT
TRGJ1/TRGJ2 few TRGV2 CAHLGRPVSRKLF TGTGCCCACCTGGGACGGCCGGTATCGAGGAAACTCTTT
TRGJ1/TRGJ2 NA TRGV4 CATWDGAAYNKKLF TGTGCCACCTGGGATGGGGCGGCTTATAATAAGAAACTCTTT
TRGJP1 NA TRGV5 CATWGQAGWFKIF TGTGCCACCTGGGGACAGGCCGGATGGTTCAAGATATTT
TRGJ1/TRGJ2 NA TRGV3 CAHLGQAISDKKLF TGTGCCCACCTGGGACAGGCGATTTCGGATAAGAAACTCTTT
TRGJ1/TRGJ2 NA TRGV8 CATWEVMGWYKKLF TGTGCCACCTGGGAGGTGATGGGGTGGTATAAGAAACTCTTT
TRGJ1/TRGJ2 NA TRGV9 CALWEVLVTKKLF TGTGCCTTGTGGGAGGTGTTGGTTACTAAGAAACTCTTT
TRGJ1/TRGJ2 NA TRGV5 CATWTRGSYKKLF TGTGCCACCTGGACTAGAGGAAGTTATAAGAAACTCTTT
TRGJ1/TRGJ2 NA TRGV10 CAAWGLSYYKKLF TGTGCTGCGTGGGGATTGAGTTATTATAAGAAACTCTTT
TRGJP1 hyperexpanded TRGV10 CAAWDGDTGWFKIF TGTGCTGCGTGGGATGGGGACACTGGTTGGTTCAAGATATTT
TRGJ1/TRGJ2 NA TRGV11 CACWIRFFLKKLF TGTGCCTGCTGGATTAGGTTTTTCCTTAAGAAACTCTTT
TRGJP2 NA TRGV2 CATWDGTRSSDWIKTF TGTGCCACCTGGGACGGGACACGGAGTAGTGATTGGATCAAGACGTTT
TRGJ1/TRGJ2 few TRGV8 CAPGISHSYYKKLF TGTGCACCTGGGATAAGCCATAGTTATTATAAGAAACTCTTT
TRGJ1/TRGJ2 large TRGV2 CATWDVRGDYKKLF TGTGCCACCTGGGACGTACGGGGGGATTATAAGAAACTCTTT
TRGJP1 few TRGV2 CATWDGRRGWFKIF TGTGCCACCTGGGACGGGCGAAGGGGTTGGTTCAAGATATTT
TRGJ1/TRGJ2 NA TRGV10 CAAWKTGGKLF TGTGCTGCGTGGAAAACGGGGGGGAAACTCTTT
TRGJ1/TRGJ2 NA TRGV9 CALWEVLFYKKLF TGTGCCTTGTGGGAGGTGCTGTTTTATAAGAAACTCTTT
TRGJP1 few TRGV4 CAPGGTGWFKIF TGTGCACCTGGGGGTACTGGTTGGTTCAAGATATTT
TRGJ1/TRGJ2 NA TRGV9 CALWEVRGHKKLF TGTGCCTTGTGGGAGGTGCGAGGACATAAGAAACTCTTT
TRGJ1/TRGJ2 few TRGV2 CATWGRASKKLF TGTGCCACCTGGGGACGGGCGAGTAAGAAACTCTTT
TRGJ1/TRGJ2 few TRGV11 CACWIRPRNLF TGTGCCTGCTGGATTAGACCAAGAAACCTCTTT
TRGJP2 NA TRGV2 CAHLGRATSDWIKTF TGTGCCCACCTGGGACGGGCTACTAGTGATTGGATCAAGACGTTT
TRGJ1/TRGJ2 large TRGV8 CATRSNYYKKLF TGTGCCACCAGGTCGAATTATTATAAGAAACTCTTT
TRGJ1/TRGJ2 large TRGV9 CALWEVLFF TGTGCCTTGTGGGAGGTGCTGTTTTTT
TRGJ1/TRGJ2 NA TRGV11 CACWIVAPPKKLF TGTGCCTGCTGGATTGTAGCCCCCCCCAAGAAACTCTTT
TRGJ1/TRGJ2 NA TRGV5 CATWDRQGVWYYKKLF TGTGCCACCTGGGACAGGCAGGGGGTGTGGTATTATAAGAAACTCTTT
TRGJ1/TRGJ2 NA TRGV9 CALWEVSRRCSKKLF TGTGCCTTGTGGGAGGTGAGCCGACGTTGTAGTAAGAAACTCTTT
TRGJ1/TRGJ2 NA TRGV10 CAAWDWGVRKLF TGTGCTGCGTGGGATTGGGGCGTAAGAAAACTCTTT
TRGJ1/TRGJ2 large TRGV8 CATWDRRPKLF TGTGCCACCTGGGATAGGCGCCCGAAGCTCTTT
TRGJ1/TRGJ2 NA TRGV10 CAAWIWKEYEKLF TGTGCTGCGTGGATCTGGAAGGAGTATGAGAAACTCTTT
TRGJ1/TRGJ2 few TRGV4 CATWARIYYKKLF TGTGCCACCTGGGCTCGAATTTATTATAAGAAACTCTTT
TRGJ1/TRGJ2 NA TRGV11 CACCGRYKKLF TGTGCCTGCTGTGGGAGATATAAGAAACTCTTT
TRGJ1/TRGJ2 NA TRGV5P CATWGQANRYKKLF TGTGCCACCTGGGGACAGGCAAATAGGTATAAGAAACTCTTT
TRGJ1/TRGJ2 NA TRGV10 CAAVVQELF TGTGCTGCGGTGGTACAAGAACTCTTT